This paragraph covers one T cell receptor (beta chain) sequence. Its specificity is unknown. A multiplex PCR was run with 60 Vbeta primers and 13 Jbeta primers. TCRdb's copy holds only in-frame clones and misses some; the assay was immunoSEQ multiplex PCR. The sample includes about 140,000 clones, around 85% of them seen just once. This record belongs to a study of cytomegalovirus exposure and HLA in healthy donors. Study-wide context: Genotyping of more than 300 donors showed that over 80% belonged to the Caucasian-associated ancestry cluster. Findings and limits, study-wide: Some public TCRs appeared in many individuals, while most sequences were rare. The investigators catalogued 150 to 200 TCR beta chains as cytomegalovirus-associated. Later analysis demonstrated an association between a missense DCLRE1C variant and TCR beta V- and J-gene trimming.

Germline loops: CDR1 SGHRS, CDR2 YFSETQ. Deletions cut 6 bases from V and 6 bases from J, with 10 bases between. This CDR3 has 12 residues. This clonotype was sampled from a woman aged 50 to 65 in good health and CMV-seropositive. This rearrangement joins TRBV5-1 to TRBJ2-1; D possibly corresponds to TRBD1 (5 bases). Sequencing was carried out using PBMCs. The chain's CDR3 is CASTDQGNEQFF. CDR3 nucleotide sequence: TGCGCCAGCACCGACCAGGGCAATGAGCAGTTCTTC.